What follows describes a single T cell receptor beta chain. Germline values: CDR1 MDHEN, CDR2 SYDVKM. Trimming took off 8 bases at V and 0 bases at J, with 4 bases between the two ends. This CDR3 is 11 amino acids long. The sample is drawn from a study of blood T cell repertoires in COVID-19. At the level of the study: Some COVID-19 samples were acute and others convalescent; all came from the United States, Italy and Spain. Sample material is recorded as cDNA or gDNA derived from T cells, B-cell-depleted T cells, or PBMCs.

Under the authors' procedure: For nucleated cells, counts were estimated from reference gene primer amplification. Assay: immunoSEQ multiplex PCR; the TCRdb copy retains only in-frame clones and omits some. V and J calls and clone size are as listed in that table; D and trimming were resolved from the DNA. The repertoire has 25,000 to 30,000 clones, 65% to 90% of them found once; the top ten carry roughly 24%. The sequence derives from a human donor in a cohort sampled during active COVID-19. Input material: peripheral blood. V usage is TRBV28 and J usage is TRBJ1-1; D is unresolved. This CDR3 reads CASEMNTEAFF. Here the CDR3 DNA reads TGTGCCAGCGAGATGAACACTGAAGCTTTCTTT.